Listed here are 23 T cell receptor beta chains from one sample, sequenced in a study of blood T cell repertoires in COVID-19. Method: immunoSEQ multiplex PCR; TCRdb's copy keeps in-frame clones and lacks some. The repertoire holds 100,000 to 130,000 clones, with less than 85% as singletons. Source material: peripheral blood. Receptors originate from a woman aged 40-49 years with acute or convalescent COVID-19.

CDR3 sequence (DNA): TGTGCCAGCCGCTTGACAGGGGACTCCTACGAGCAGTACTTC. Its translation is CASRLTGDSYEQYF. The chain uses TRBV2 and TRBJ2-7; 8 bases are shared with TRBD1. The CDR3 consists of 14 residues. Germline lookup yields CDR1 SNHLY and CDR2 FYNNEI. V lost 8 bases to trimming and J lost 0 bases; unmatched junction nucleotides: 6.

For this clone: Other DNA sequences in this sample translate to the same CDR3. J is TRBJ2-5 and V is TRBV12-3 or TRBV12-4; D is possibly TRBD2 (5 bases). The CDR3 spans 12 residues. Trimming left V 5 bases short and J 3 bases short, with 7 bases between. The CDR3 loop is CASSLLEETQYF. In DNA, the CDR3 is TGTGCCAGCAGTCTACTAGAAGAGACCCAGTACTTC.

The rearrangement uses TRBV7-2 and TRBJ2-7; D is possibly TRBD2 (7 bases). Trimming removed 5 bases from V and 4 bases from J, with 15 bases in between. This CDR3 contains 14 residues. Germline V CDR1 and CDR2: SGHTA, FQGNSA. CDR3 sequence: CASSLMGGTYEQYF. DNA for the CDR3: TGTGCCAGCAGCCTTATGGGGGGGACATACGAGCAGTACTTC.

This rearrangement joins TRBV27 to TRBJ2-7; the match to TRBD2 covers 8 bases. The CDR3 totals 15 residues. Per the germline V gene, CDR1 is MNHEY and CDR2 is SMNVEV (reference sequence). The J segment lost 1 base and the V segment lost 3 bases, leaving 5 bases of the junction unmatched. CDR3 in amino acids: CASSFGGGLSYEQYF. The CDR3 coding sequence is TGTGCCAGCAGTTTCGGCGGGGGGCTTTCCTACGAGCAGTACTTC.

The chain is built from TRBV7-9 and TRBJ2-3; tentative D call: TRBD2 (6 bases). The CDR3 spans 13 residues. Germline loops: CDR1 SEHNR, CDR2 FQNEAQ (reference sequence). V gave up 5 bases and J gave up 9 bases, with 15 bases separating them. In DNA form, the CDR3 reads TGTGCCAGCAGCCTTCAGGAGGAGGGGACGCAGTATTTT. It is translated as CASSLQEEGTQYF.

This chain connects TRBV5-1 to TRBJ1-1; D is unresolved. Trimming left V 2 bases short and J 2 bases short, with 7 bases between. Per germline, CDR1 SGHRS and CDR2 YFSETQ. This CDR3 is built from 13 residues. The CDR3 here is CASSFQDNTEAFF. The CDR3 coding sequence is TGCGCCAGCAGCTTTCAGGATAACACTGAAGCTTTCTTT.

The chain is built from TRBV6-5 and TRBJ1-1, with unresolved D. The CDR3 length is 13 residues. The V gene's germline CDR1 is MNHEY and CDR2 SVGAGI. V was pared by 7 bases and J by 1 base, with 10 bases between. CDR3 residues: CASTGGWNTEAFF. The CDR3 DNA reads TGTGCCAGCACCGGAGGATGGAACACTGAAGCTTTCTTT.

V gene TRBV29-1 combines with J gene TRBJ1-1; D might be TRBD1 (6 bases). The CDR3 extends over 15 amino acids. Trimming pared 3 bases from V and 5 bases from J, leaving 19 bases between. In germline, CDR1 is SQVTM, CDR2 ANQGSEA. Here the CDR3 reads CSVETLKGEGTEAFF. The CDR3 DNA follows: TGCAGCGTTGAGACTTTGAAGGGGGAGGGTACTGAAGCTTTCTTT.

The CDR3 protein is CASSLEGEGSWYEQYF. The CDR3 nucleotides are TGTGCCAGCAGTTTAGAAGGAGAGGGCTCCTGGTACGAGCAGTACTTC. V and J are TRBV28 and TRBJ2-7, with D perhaps TRBD2 (5 bases). The length of the CDR3 is 16 residues. From germline, CDR1 is MDHEN and CDR2 SYDVKM. The germline V and J ends were trimmed by 2 bases and 4 bases, with 18 bases remaining between them.

This clone turned up a few times. V usage is TRBV3-1 (or the pseudogene TRBV3-2) and J usage is TRBJ2-1, with D tentatively TRBD2 (5 bases). Germline V gene lookup returns CDR1 LGHDT and CDR2 YNNKEL (reference sequence). The CDR3 totals 15 residues. The ends were cut back, 3 bases at V and 7 bases at J, with 16 bases in the middle. The CDR3 region has the DNA TGTGCCAGCAGCCAGATGGCGGGCCCGGGGAATGAGCAGTTCTTC. Its translation is CASSQMAGPGNEQFF.

The chain links TRBV7-9 to TRBJ1-1; 8 nucleotides line up with TRBD1. Germline V gives CDR1 SEHNR, CDR2 FQNEAQ (reference sequence). V lost 4 bases and J lost 1; bases outside the gene matches: 2. The CDR3 runs to 14 residues. The chain's CDR3 is CASSSGTGNTEAFF. In DNA form, the CDR3 reads TGTGCCAGCAGCTCCGGGACAGGGAACACTGAAGCTTTCTTT.

J is TRBJ2-7 and V is TRBV28; 15 bases match TRBD2. This CDR3 region has 16 residues. Germline V gene lookup returns CDR1 MDHEN and CDR2 SYDVKM. Trimming cost V 4 bases and J 4 bases; bases outside gene matches: 5. The CDR3 sequence is CASSSGTSGGRYEQYF. The CDR3 nucleotides are TGTGCCAGCAGTTCAGGGACTAGCGGGGGGAGGTACGAGCAGTACTTC.

The gene calls are TRBV7-9 and TRBJ2-2, with D possibly TRBD2 on 5 matching bases. Germline-derived CDR1 and CDR2 are SEHNR and FQNEAQ (reference sequence). V lost 6 bases and J lost 1, with 15 bases in between. The length of the CDR3 is 16 residues. CDR3 bases: TGTGCCAGCAGGGATTTCGGGATGGGGAACACCGGGGAGCTGTTTTTT. It codes for CASRDFGMGNTGELFF.

The genes are TRBV12-3 or TRBV12-4 and TRBJ1-5; no firm D call. This CDR3 is built from 12 residues. The V and J ends lost 5 bases and 3 bases respectively, with 5 bases between them. CDR3 sequence (DNA): TGTGCCAGCAGTCCCAACAATCAGCCCCAGCATTTT. Its protein product is CASSPNNQPQHF.

This clone came up once. The rearrangement links TRBV11-2 to TRBJ1-2; the D is unclear. The CDR3 runs to 11 residues. The V gene's germline CDR1 is SGHAT and CDR2 FQNNGV. The V end was cut by 5 bases, the J end by 8 bases, with 9 bases between. This CDR3 reads CASSPSVGYTF. CDR3 in DNA: TGTGCCAGCAGCCCATCAGTGGGCTACACCTTC.

The chain has TRBV6-5 and TRBJ2-7; 10 bases are shared with TRBD1. The CDR3 loop spans 13 amino acids. Germline assignment: CDR1 MNHEY and CDR2 SVGAGI. The V segment lost 10 bases and the J segment 2 bases; nucleotides outside the gene matches: 5. The CDR3 DNA follows: TGTGCCATCCTTGGACAGGGGGCCTACGAGCAGTACTTC. Its translation is CAILGQGAYEQYF.

The V and J genes are TRBV7-2 and TRBJ1-5; 8 positions match TRBD1. CDR3 length: 15 amino acids. Trimming at V came to 5 bases and at J to 3 bases, leaving 6 bases not matched to a gene. Per germline, CDR1 SGHTA and CDR2 FQGNSA. The CDR3 loop is CASSARTGINQPQHF. Here the CDR3 DNA reads TGTGCCAGCAGCGCCCGGACAGGGATCAATCAGCCCCAGCATTTT.

This chain uses TRBV27 with TRBJ1-2; D is unclear. Per germline, CDR1 MNHEY and CDR2 SMNVEV (reference sequence). The CDR3 runs 14 residues. The V gene lost 6 bases and the J gene lost 5 bases, with 16 bases spanning the gap. CDR3 nucleotide sequence: TGTGCCAGCAGGGAGGGTGGACGGACTTATGGCTACACCTTC. The encoded protein is CASREGGRTYGYTF.

The genes are TRBV12-3 or TRBV12-4 and TRBJ1-5; D gene unclear. V shed 6 bases and J shed 6 bases, with 12 bases lying between them. The CDR3 length is 13 residues. The CDR3 region has the DNA TGTGCCAGCAGACCCGACACCGCTCAGCCCCAGCATTTT. It is translated as CASRPDTAQPQHF.

V usage is TRBV15 and J usage is TRBJ2-6; D perhaps matches TRBD1 (7 bases). CDR1 is LNHNV, CDR2 YYDKDF, per germline (reference sequence). V shed 5 bases and J shed 1 base, with 18 bases lying between them. This CDR3 has 18 residues. CDR3 DNA sequence: TGTGCCACCAGCTCCCAAGAGGGGGCGGGGTCTGGGGCCAACGTCCTGACTTTC. Residues: CATSSQEGAGSGANVLTF.

The rearrangement links TRBV7-2 to TRBJ2-7, with a weak D call TRBD2 (7 bases). The V end lost 2 bases, the J end lost 0 bases, and 23 bases lay between the germline ends. Per germline, CDR1 SGHTA and CDR2 FQGNSA. The CDR3 extends over 19 amino acids. CDR3 DNA: TGTGCCAGCAGCTTAAGGGTAGTTGAAGGCGGGGGCCTCTCCTACGAGCAGTACTTC. Translated, it gives CASSLRVVEGGGLSYEQYF.

This chain links TRBV10-3 with TRBJ2-1; TRBD2 agrees at 10 bases. V dropped 3 bases and J dropped 7; count of bases not matched to a gene: 9. The germline gives CDR1 ENHRY, CDR2 SYGVKD. The CDR3 spans 16 residues. CDR3 region: CAISDPSLAGDNEQFF. CDR3 nucleotides: TGTGCCATCAGTGATCCCTCCCTAGCGGGGGATAATGAGCAGTTCTTC.

The gene calls are TRBV6-5 and TRBJ2-1; TRBD1 matches at 9 bases. Germline assignment: CDR1 MNHEY and CDR2 SVGAGI. J gave up 4 bases and V 7 bases, and 8 bases lay outside the gene matches. CDR3 length: 15 amino acids. CDR3 in DNA: TGTGCCAGCAAGCAGGGGACAGGGTCTTACAATGAGCAGTTCTTC. Encoded protein: CASKQGTGSYNEQFF.